The subject of this entry is one TCR beta chain. Antigen specificity is unknown. The sample is drawn from a study of cytomegalovirus exposure and HLA in healthy donors. Germline V lookup: CDR1 SGHRS, CDR2 YFSETQ. This CDR3 has 12 amino acids. V was pared by 7 bases and J by 8 bases, with 13 bases between. General study results and limits: Cytomegalovirus association was assigned to about 150 TCR beta chains. TCR sequences were mostly rare, though some public TCRs occurred in many donors. The authors later found HLA-associated TCR beta chains more clonally expanded than equally common others.

All donors participated as healthy donors of bone marrow. The PCR contained 60 Vbeta and 13 Jbeta primers. The table came from immunoSEQ multiplex PCR; TCRdb's copy has only in-frame clones and leaves some out. The profile shows a few hundred thousand clones, 80% of them singletons. This clonotype was sampled from a girl aged 2 to 9 in good health and CMV-seronegative. The specimen was PBMCs. The gene calls are TRBV5-1 and TRBJ2-1; D not certain. The CDR3 DNA is TGCGCCAGCCACCTGGGCTCTGATGAGCAGTTCTTC. Translated, it gives CASHLGSDEQFF.